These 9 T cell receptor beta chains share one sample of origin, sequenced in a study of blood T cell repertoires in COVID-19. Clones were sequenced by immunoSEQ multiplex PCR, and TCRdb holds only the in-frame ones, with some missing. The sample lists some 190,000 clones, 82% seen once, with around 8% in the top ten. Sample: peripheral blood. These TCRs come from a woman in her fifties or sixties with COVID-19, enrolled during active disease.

CDR3 in DNA: TGTGCCACCAGTGATGTGACAGGGGCCGACTCTGGGGCCAACGTCCTGACTTTC. Translating gives CATSDVTGADSGANVLTF. This chain joins TRBV24-1 and TRBJ2-6; the match to TRBD1 covers 8 bases. Looked up from germline, CDR1 is KGHDR and CDR2 is SFDVKD. Trimming removed 3 bases from V and 0 bases from J; junction bases left unmatched: 6. This CDR3 has 18 residues.

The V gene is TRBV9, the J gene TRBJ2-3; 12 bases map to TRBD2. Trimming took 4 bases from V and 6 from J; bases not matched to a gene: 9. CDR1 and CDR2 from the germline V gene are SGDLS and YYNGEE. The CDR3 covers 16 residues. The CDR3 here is CASSPLLAGGRDTQYF. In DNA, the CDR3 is TGTGCCAGCAGCCCCTTACTAGCGGGGGGTCGCGATACGCAGTATTTT.

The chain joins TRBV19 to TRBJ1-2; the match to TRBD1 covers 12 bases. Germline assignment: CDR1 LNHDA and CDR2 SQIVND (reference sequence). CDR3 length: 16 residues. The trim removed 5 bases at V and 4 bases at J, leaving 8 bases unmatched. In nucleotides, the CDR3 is TGTGCCAGTAGTCTTTCCGGGACAGGGGGCGTCTATGGCTACACCTTC. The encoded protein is CASSLSGTGGVYGYTF.

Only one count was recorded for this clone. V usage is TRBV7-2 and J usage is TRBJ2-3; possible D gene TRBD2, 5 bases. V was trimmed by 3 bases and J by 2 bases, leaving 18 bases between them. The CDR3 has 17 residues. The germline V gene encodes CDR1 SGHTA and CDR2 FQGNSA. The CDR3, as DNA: TGTGCCAGCAGCTTGAGCGACGGGGTAGCATTCACAGATACGCAGTATTTT. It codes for CASSLSDGVAFTDTQYF.

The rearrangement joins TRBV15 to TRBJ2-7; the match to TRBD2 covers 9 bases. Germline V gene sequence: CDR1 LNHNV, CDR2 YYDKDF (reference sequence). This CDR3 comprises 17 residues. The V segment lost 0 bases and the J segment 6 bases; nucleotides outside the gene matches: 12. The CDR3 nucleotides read TGTGCCACCAGCAGAGATCGCGGAGCTAGCGGGGTTCCCGAGCAGTACGTC. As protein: CATSRDRGASGVPEQYV.

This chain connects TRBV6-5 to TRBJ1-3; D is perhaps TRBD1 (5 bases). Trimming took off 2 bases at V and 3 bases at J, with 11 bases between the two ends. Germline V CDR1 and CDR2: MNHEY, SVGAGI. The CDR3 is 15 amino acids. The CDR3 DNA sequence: TGTGCCAGCAGTTACGAAAGGGGCTTTGGAAACACCATATATTTT. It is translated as CASSYERGFGNTIYF.

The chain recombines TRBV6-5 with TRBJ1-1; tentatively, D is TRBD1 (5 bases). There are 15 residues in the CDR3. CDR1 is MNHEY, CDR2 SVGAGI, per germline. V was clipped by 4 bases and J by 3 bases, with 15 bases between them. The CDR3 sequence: CASSSRQPGDTEAFF. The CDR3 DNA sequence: TGTGCCAGCAGTTCTCGCCAGCCGGGGGACACTGAAGCTTTCTTT.

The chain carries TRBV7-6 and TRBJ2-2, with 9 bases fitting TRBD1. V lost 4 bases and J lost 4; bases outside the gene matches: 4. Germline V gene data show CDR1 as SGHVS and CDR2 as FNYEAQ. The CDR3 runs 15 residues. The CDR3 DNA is TGTGCCAGCAGCTCCCGACAGGGGGGCACCGGGGAGCTGTTTTTT. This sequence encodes CASSSRQGGTGELFF.

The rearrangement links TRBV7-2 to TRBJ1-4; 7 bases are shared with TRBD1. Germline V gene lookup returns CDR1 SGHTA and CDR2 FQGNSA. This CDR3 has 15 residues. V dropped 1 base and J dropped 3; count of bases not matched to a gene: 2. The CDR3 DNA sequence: TGTGCCAGCAGCTTAGGGGGACAGTCTAATGAAAAACTGTTTTTT. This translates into CASSLGGQSNEKLFF.